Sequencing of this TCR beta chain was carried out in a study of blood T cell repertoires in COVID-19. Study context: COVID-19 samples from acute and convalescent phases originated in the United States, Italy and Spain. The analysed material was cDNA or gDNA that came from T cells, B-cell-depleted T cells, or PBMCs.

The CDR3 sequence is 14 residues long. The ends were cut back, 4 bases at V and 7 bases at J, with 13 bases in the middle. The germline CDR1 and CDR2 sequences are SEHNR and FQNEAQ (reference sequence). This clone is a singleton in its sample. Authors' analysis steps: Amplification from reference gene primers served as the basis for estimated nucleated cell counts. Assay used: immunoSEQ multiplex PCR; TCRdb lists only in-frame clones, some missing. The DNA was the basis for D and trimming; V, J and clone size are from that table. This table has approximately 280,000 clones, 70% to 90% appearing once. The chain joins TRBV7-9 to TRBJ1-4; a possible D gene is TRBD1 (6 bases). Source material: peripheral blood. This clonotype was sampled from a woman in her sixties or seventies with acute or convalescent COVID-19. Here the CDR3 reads CASSWDIPPEKLFF. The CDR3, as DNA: TGTGCCAGCAGCTGGGACATCCCGCCTGAAAAACTGTTTTTT.